This TCR beta chain was identified in a study of T-cell memory formation after mild COVID-19. Study background: Largely, TCR clusters stayed within a single donor. The study's findings and limits: CM and EM subsets held most contracting CD4+ clones; EMRA held CD8+ ones. Later expanders leaned CD4+, whereas clones that contracted between day 15 and 85 were balanced CD4/CD8. What remained unconfirmed was the SARS-CoV-2 specificity of second-wave clones peaking on day 37.

This clonotype was seen at least ten times. Antigen: not known. TCRdb passed the 5' RACE reads through MiXCR, listing each CDR3 protein once. The sample has 150,000 or so distinct CDR3 sequences, 20% to 25% seen once. The sequencing sample was made of PBMCs or a T cell subset sorted from them (not recorded which). The receptor was isolated from an adult woman who had mild COVID-19 (a few samples of this study predate the infection). Cell type and time point are not known.

Written as DNA, the CDR3 is TGTGCCAGTAGTATCGACAGGAACTATGGCTACACCTTC. It codes for CASSIDRNYGYTF. The rearrangement joins TRBV19 to TRBJ1-2, with D possibly TRBD1 on 6 matching bases. The CDR3 consists of 13 residues. The ends were cut back, 3 bases at V and 2 bases at J, with 7 bases in the middle. The germline gives CDR1 LNHDA, CDR2 SQIVND (reference sequence).